This T cell receptor beta chain appears in the sequencing data of a study of CD8 T cells in Susac syndrome (dated by TCRdb to between 2018 and 2020). Looking at the study overall: Among the Susac syndrome patients who were sequenced, clinically active disease was present in six and clinical remission was observed in roughly eight. At the time of blood withdrawal, Susac syndrome patients were either therapy-naive, taking corticosteroids (with some also receiving IVIg), or on IVIg alone. Whether CD8+ T cell activation and differentiation in Susac syndrome was antigen driven was tested using repertoire sequencing. What the authors observed across the whole study: The number of individuals in the TCR sequencing and HLA analysis was acknowledged as relatively small. No clonal expansion was detected in the CD4+ T cell repertoire of Susac syndrome patients.

RNA was extracted using the RNeasy kit, and about 0.5 to 1 ug of the RNA was reverse transcribed with random hexamers. TCR beta CDR3 regions were amplified with the immunoSEQ multiplex PCR assay covering 54 Vbeta and 13 Jbeta segments. PCR amplification bias was corrected by using a synthetic template baseline for primer optimization and computational correction. The published analysis was carried out like this. Reads were assigned to V, D and J genes according to IMGT and analyzed in immunoSEQ Analyzer, with only productive sequences retained. Clonality was computed as one minus Shannon entropy normalized by log2 of the number of productive unique sequences. Public and private clones were assessed among the 100 most prevalent clones of each patient and control. A clone was defined as Susac-specific if it was absent from the healthy and MS cohorts, from some 980 published viral clones and from other ImmuneACCESS disease sequences. Using fastp at Q25 and MiXCR, TCRdb reprocessed the public reads and kept productive beta chains. Records with the same CDR3 protein are collapsed into one entry carrying the most frequent genes and DNA. Clone size and V and J calls follow TCRdb, not the original study. The sample table holds approximately 190,000 distinct CDR3 sequences, of which almost 96% were seen once. The ten largest clonotypes hold 0.098% of the sample.

To note about this clonotype: The antigen this receptor binds is unknown. Base quality data are lacking; no much larger clone is found one base away.

High-throughput TCR beta sequencing profiled peripheral blood CD8+ and CD4+ T cells from healthy donors, Susac syndrome patients and multiple sclerosis patients. Susac syndrome patients met recently defined diagnostic criteria for definite or probable disease. Bulk CD8+ and CD4+ T cells were purified by magnetic negative isolation, while CD8+ TEMRA cells were enriched using FACS. Blood was drawn into EDTA tubes, processed within 24 hours, and PBMCs were isolated by density gradient centrifugation. PBMCs intended for TCR sequencing were frozen in liquid nitrogen and were later thawed in a 37 degrees C water bath. The sorted or isolated CD4+, CD8+ and CD8+ TEMRA cells reached a purity of at least 90%. The CDR3, cysteine through phenylalanine, is 14 amino acids long. The read is trimmed to its CDR3 DNA, 42 bases read in frame from base 1. CDR1 and CDR2 (LNHDA, SQIVND) derive from the germline V gene (reference sequence). Trimming costs V 6 bases and J 3 bases, and their ends lie 14 bases apart.

The sequenced sample consisted of CD4+ T cells from PBMCs. The chain is made from TRBV19 and TRBJ1-1, with TRBD1 tentatively as D gene (6 bases match). The clonotype was recovered from a human donor with Susac syndrome. The nucleotides are TGTGCCAGTAGCTGGACAGTGGTGGACACTGAAGCTTTCTTT. The encoded protein is CASSWTVVDTEAFF.